The T cell receptor (beta chain) under discussion was sequenced for a study of T cell responses to AZD1222 COVID-19 vaccine. Across the study: Pooling of second doses given at about 4 or about 12 weeks was done. Points from the study as a whole: Spike-specific TCR breadth and depth both grew after two AZD1222 doses. Reportedly, nearly half the spike-specific TCRs target unmutated variant regions. Regions 160-218 and 743-854 dominated among vaccine-associated CD4 TCRs spanning spike.

Germline assignment: CDR1 LGHDT and CDR2 YNNKEL (reference sequence). The CDR3 covers 16 residues. V dropped 4 bases and J dropped 3; count of bases not matched to a gene: 5. Generated by immunoSEQ multiplex PCR, the TCRdb table keeps only in-frame clones and is missing some. The profile shows some 70,000 clones, roughly four fifths of them singletons. For this clone: Its matching antigen is unknown.

The chain couples TRBV3-1 (or the pseudogene TRBV3-2) to TRBJ2-1; 11 bases match TRBD2. Sample: peripheral blood, taken on day 0 of AZD1222 vaccination. This TCR was sampled from an adult in good health. CDR3 sequence reads: CASSLLAGGYYNEQFF. As DNA, the CDR3 is TGTGCCAGCAGCCTGCTAGCGGGGGGATACTACAATGAGCAGTTCTTC.